This is a list of T cell receptor beta chains from one sample in a study of blood T cell repertoires in COVID-19. Data came from immunoSEQ multiplex PCR; TCRdb stores just in-frame clones and leaves some out. The sample yields over 250,000 clones, around 85% seen once. Source material: peripheral blood. These receptor sequences come from a woman in her seventies with acute or convalescent COVID-19. Each CDR3 is given without its conserved first and last residue.

>TRBV30
AWSAAGLGNQPQH
>TRBV18
ASSPRLGLAGYLETQY
>TRBV6-1
ASSELIAGGWNTIY
>TRBV6-7
ASTTLH
>TRBV6-5
ASRQDYGYT
>TRBV4-2
ASSQGQGSNSPLH
>TRBV7-2
ASSLLVSGNSPLH
>TRBV6-5
ASSETSGDYNEQF
>TRBV5-1
ASSLGRQGQSPLH
>TRBV20-1
SAPLGNTIY
>TRBV9
ASSVAGGWETQY
>TRBV6-4
ASSPTGNSPLH
>TRBV12-3/TRBV12-4
ASSLGGVQPQH
>TRBV2
ASSYGVEKLF
>TRBV19
ASSVLGGNTEAF
>TRBV19
ASSPPHPGTAYSNQPQH
>TRBV15
ATSSGGRVYEQY
>TRBV19
ASSAGTGVSEQY
>TRBV7-9
ASSLDGAAVYGYT
>TRBV11-2
ASSLDRGSTEAF
>TRBV9
ASSAQGTGELF
>TRBV6-5
ASSYSGHEKLF
>TRBV14
ASSQDYRDTEAF
>TRBV5-4
ASSSRLAGHTDTQY
>TRBV11-1
ASSRDRRSSPLH
>TRBV11-2
ASSWGQGTYEQY
>TRBV10-3
AISGGVAGGETQY
>TRBV19
ASSINFPRGSGGLYNEQF
>TRBV3-1/TRBV3-2
ASSQRRSNSPLH
>TRBV3-1/TRBV3-2
ASSHSGTGRGNEQF
>TRBV18
ASSPSQGENGYT
>TRBV18
ASSPGSAGFYEQY
>TRBV18
ASSPKGQGIGKEQF
>TRBV19
ASSIVGVGSNQPQH
>TRBV12-5
ASGTRTGRNQPQH
>TRBV9
ASSPGTGVNGETQY
>TRBV9
ASSFGTSGGIYNEQF
>TRBV18
ASSPNRASYNEQF
>TRBV5-1
ASSLTGSAGELF
>TRBV7-9
ASSLGERTVEKLF
>TRBV11-1
ATSAAGEETQY
>TRBV3-1/TRBV3-2
ASSQLYEQY
>TRBV5-6
ASSLVTYEQY
>TRBV27
ASSFTSADTQY
>TRBV10-3
AIREVRADTIY
>TRBV5-1
ASSSRLAGGYNEQF
>TRBV24-1
ATSDPNRAGNTIY
>TRBV5-1
ASSSGQVRDETQY
>TRBV3-1/TRBV3-2
ASSQSPGLAPGGETQY
>TRBV13
ASSLRSTEAF
>TRBV24-1
ATSGLGASGYT
>TRBV19
ASSDTGTEAF
>TRBV5-6
ASSLLRGNSPLH
>TRBV18
ASSPPTGVETQY
>TRBV11-2
ASSSLPGEGGSPLH
>TRBV25-1
ACRRAREAF
>TRBV24-1
ATSSTSGNQETQY
>TRBV7-9
ASSFEGAIQY
>TRBV3-1/TRBV3-2
ASSLQSGGTEKLF